These T cell receptor beta chains were read from a single sample in a study of early T cells in non-severe SARS-CoV-2 infection. TCRdb fed the 5' RACE reads into MiXCR, producing one record per CDR3 protein. In the table there are about 52,000 distinct CDR3 sequences, 11% of which are singletons. The sequencing input was whole blood. Receptors originate from an adult who was a healthcare worker with PCR-confirmed SARS-CoV-2 infection or an uninfected control (not recorded which). Both conserved end residues are part of each CDR3. The D gene is left open where the match is weak. A row's size may be missing; if present it is once, few, many or a size class.

D: NA; J: TRBJ2-1; V: TRBV12-3/TRBV12-4; size: NA; CDR3: CASRTRNEQFF; DNA: TGTGCCAGCAGGACTCGGAATGAGCAGTTCTTC
D: TRBD1; J: TRBJ2-7; V: TRBV5-4; size: many; CDR3: CASSLTGVEQYF; DNA: TGTGCCAGCAGCTTAACAGGGGTAGAGCAGTACTTC
D: TRBD1; J: TRBJ2-5; V: TRBV7-8; size: few; CDR3: CASIRGQGETQYF; DNA: TGTGCCAGCATCAGGGGACAGGGGGAGACCCAGTACTTC
D: NA; J: TRBJ1-6; V: TRBV5-1; size: NA; CDR3: CASSRDTDSPLHF; DNA: TGCGCCAGCAGTCGGGACACCGATTCACCCCTCCACTTT
D: TRBD1; J: TRBJ2-6; V: TRBV5-1; size: many; CDR3: CASSNRDRGTGANVLTF; DNA: TGCGCCAGCAGCAACCGGGACAGGGGGACCGGGGCCAACGTCCTGACTTTC
D: NA; J: TRBJ1-2; V: TRBV3-1; size: many; CDR3: CASSQAPGGYGGYTF; DNA: TGTGCCAGCAGCCAAGCTCCGGGGGGATACGGTGGCTACACCTTC
D: TRBD2; J: TRBJ2-3; V: TRBV7-7; size: NA; CDR3: CASSPVAGGKADTQYF; DNA: TGTGCCAGCAGCCCTGTAGCGGGAGGGAAAGCAGATACGCAGTATTTT
D: NA; J: TRBJ2-1; V: TRBV30; size: many; CDR3: CAWSMTTREQFF; DNA: TGTGCCTGGAGTATGACTACCCGTGAGCAGTTCTTC
D: TRBD1; J: TRBJ1-3; V: TRBV28; size: many; CDR3: CASRGTGVSGNTIYF; DNA: TGTGCCAGCAGAGGGACAGGGGTCTCTGGAAACACCATATATTTT
D: NA; J: TRBJ2-5; V: TRBV27; size: NA; CDR3: CASSLFMGETQYF; DNA: TGTGCCAGCAGTTTATTCATGGGGGAGACCCAGTACTTC
D: TRBD1; J: TRBJ2-1; V: TRBV5-1; size: NA; CDR3: CASSSQGDEQFF; DNA: TGCGCCAGCAGCTCCCAGGGGGATGAGCAGTTCTTC
D: NA; J: TRBJ2-1; V: TRBV11-1; size: NA; CDR3: CASSEDQDYNEQFF; DNA: TGTGCCAGCAGCGAAGACCAGGATTACAATGAGCAGTTCTTC
D: NA; J: TRBJ1-6; V: TRBV6-5; size: many; CDR3: CASTVTAYNSPLHF; DNA: TGTGCCAGCACTGTGACGGCTTATAATTCACCCCTCCACTTT
D: NA; J: TRBJ2-1; V: TRBV6-1; size: NA; CDR3: CASREGGGRYNEQFF; DNA: TGTGCCAGCAGGGAAGGGGGGGGCCGTTACAATGAGCAGTTCTTC
D: NA; J: TRBJ2-2; V: TRBV3-1; size: many; CDR3: CASSYVDNTGELFF; DNA: TGTGCCAGCAGTTATGTAGATAACACCGGGGAGCTGTTTTTT
D: NA; J: TRBJ2-5; V: TRBV28; size: NA; CDR3: CASTRGDRPPGTQYF; DNA: TGTGCCAGCACCCGTGGCGACAGGCCACCGGGGACCCAGTACTTC
D: NA; J: TRBJ2-3; V: TRBV14; size: few; CDR3: CASSQARGSSQYF; DNA: TGTGCCAGCAGCCAAGCTAGGGGAAGCTCGCAGTATTTT
D: NA; J: TRBJ2-7; V: TRBV2; size: NA; CDR3: CASSARSYYEQYF; DNA: TGTGCCAGCAGTGCTCGCAGTTATTACGAGCAGTACTTC
D: NA; J: TRBJ1-1; V: TRBV12-3/TRBV12-4; size: few; CDR3: CASSLDWGSSNTEAFF; DNA: TGTGCCAGCAGTTTAGACTGGGGCAGCTCGAACACTGAAGCTTTCTTT
D: NA; J: TRBJ2-3; V: TRBV5-1; size: many; CDR3: CASSGIAASTDTQYF; DNA: TGCGCCAGCAGCGGAATAGCGGCGAGCACAGATACGCAGTATTTT
D: NA; J: TRBJ2-1; V: TRBV27; size: NA; CDR3: CASSSKPATPYNEQFF; DNA: TGTGCCAGCAGTTCCAAACCGGCAACGCCCTACAATGAGCAGTTCTTC
D: TRBD1; J: TRBJ2-7; V: TRBV9; size: NA; CDR3: CASSSRTGSYEQYF; DNA: TGTGCCAGCAGCTCTCGGACAGGCTCCTACGAGCAGTACTTC
D: NA; J: TRBJ1-1; V: TRBV5-1; size: many; CDR3: CASSLEPNTEAFF; DNA: TGCGCCAGCAGCTTGGAACCGAACACTGAAGCTTTCTTT
D: NA; J: TRBJ1-2; V: TRBV24-1; size: NA; CDR3: CATSPGPGYGYTF; DNA: TGTGCCACCAGTCCGGGTCCGGGATATGGCTACACCTTC
D: NA; J: TRBJ1-6; V: TRBV6-6; size: many; CDR3: CASSYSGRINSPLHF; DNA: TGTGCCAGCAGTTACTCGGGCAGGATAAATTCACCCCTCCACTTT
D: NA; J: TRBJ2-7; V: TRBV5-1; size: few; CDR3: CASSLAFDEQYF; DNA: TGCGCCAGCAGCTTGGCCTTCGACGAGCAGTACTTC
D: TRBD2; J: TRBJ2-7; V: TRBV10-3; size: few; CDR3: CAISDGRAYEQYF; DNA: TGTGCCATCAGTGACGGGAGGGCCTACGAGCAGTACTTC
D: TRBD1; J: TRBJ2-7; V: TRBV5-1; size: NA; CDR3: CASSEGQGSYEQYF; DNA: TGCGCCAGCAGCGAAGGACAGGGTTCCTACGAGCAGTACTTC
D: TRBD2; J: TRBJ2-1; V: TRBV20-1; size: NA; CDR3: CSTYSGVTYNEQFF; DNA: TGCAGTACCTATAGCGGGGTAACCTACAATGAGCAGTTCTTC
D: NA; J: TRBJ2-7; V: TRBV5-1; size: NA; CDR3: CASSPGTVQKDEQYF; DNA: TGCGCCAGCAGCCCTGGGACCGTGCAGAAGGACGAGCAGTACTTC
D: TRBD2; J: TRBJ2-3; V: TRBV7-6; size: NA; CDR3: CASRGVAGHDTQYF; DNA: TGTGCCAGCAGGGGGGTAGCGGGGCACGATACGCAGTATTTT
D: TRBD2; J: TRBJ2-7; V: TRBV7-3; size: many; CDR3: CASSSGGEQYF; DNA: TGTGCCAGCAGCTCGGGAGGCGAGCAGTACTTC
D: NA; J: TRBJ2-3; V: TRBV15; size: many; CDR3: CATSRDPADTQYF; DNA: TGTGCCACCAGCAGAGATCCGGCAGATACGCAGTATTTT
D: TRBD1; J: TRBJ1-1; V: TRBV5-1; size: many; CDR3: CASSMGTGWNTEAFF; DNA: TGCGCCAGCAGCATGGGGACAGGGTGGAACACTGAAGCTTTCTTT
D: NA; J: TRBJ2-7; V: TRBV7-2; size: NA; CDR3: CASSFFGGRSYEQYF; DNA: TGTGCCAGCAGCTTCTTTGGGGGGCGGTCTTACGAGCAGTACTTC
D: NA; J: TRBJ2-1; V: TRBV6-5; size: few; CDR3: CASNNRYNEQFF; DNA: TGTGCCAGCAATAACAGGTACAATGAGCAGTTCTTC